Detailed here is one T cell receptor beta chain. This receptor's antigen is unknown. No per-base quality is available; no much larger clone lies one base away. The germline V gene encodes CDR1 SGHRS and CDR2 YFSETQ. The V and J ends are trimmed by 5 bases and 2 bases, leaving 10 bases between them. The CDR3, cysteine through phenylalanine, is 13 amino acids long. The sequence is cut down to CDR3 DNA, 39 bases in frame from base 1. Taken with the paper, the label for time point translates to: baseline before first vaccination. Vaccinee samples were obtained from the UK trials COV001 and COV002, which included a single-blind randomized controlled phase 2/3 trial of AZD1222 (ChAdOx1 nCoV-19) in healthy adults. For TCRbeta chain sequencing, PBMC samples were collected from trial participants at day 0 and at day 28 after the second dose. The CDR3 regions of human TCRbeta chains were analyzed by immunosequencing. The paper's data handling went like this. TCRs in the repertoires were matched against a reference library of SARS-CoV-2-specific TCRs that had been generated with the MIRA antigen-specificity platform. Breadth was defined as the fraction of unique TCRs that were SARS-CoV-2-associated, and depth was defined as the fraction of total T cells that were SARS-CoV-2-associated. Each spike-specific TCR was assigned to its reactive spike region and to a CD4 or CD8 class using the MIRA data. Log10-transformed breadth and depth values were compared by one-way ANOVA with Sidak's multiple comparisons tests. As stored in TCRdb, this immuneACCESS dataset retains in-frame rearrangements with V and J assigned. A fraction of the clones does not appear; measured against another copy, unresolved V genes explain less than half of the discrepancy, and the remainder lacks a known reason. The D gene and trimming were derived from the DNA, and the V and J assignments and clone size from that table. The sample data list more than 100,000 clones, and roughly 89% of these were observed just once. The ten largest clones capture nearly 4.5% of the sample.

This sample is part of a study of T cell responses to AZD1222 COVID-19 vaccine (dated by TCRdb to the early 2020s). The study in broad terms: AZD1222 recipients given second doses at about 4 weeks or at about 12 weeks were pooled, since spike-specific TCR depth and breadth were not found to differ between the two schedules. A total of under 250 trial participants underwent TCR sequencing, of whom about 200 had received two doses of AZD1222 and some 25 had received two doses of the MenACWY control vaccine. Enrollment into the trials was organized by age into subgroups of 18-55, 56-69 and 70-plus years, and those subgroups contained 148, 28 and 57 TCR-sequenced participants, respectively.

Overall study results and their limits: Conclusions about previously exposed vaccinees were limited because only five to seven AZD1222 recipients were SARS-CoV-2 seropositive at baseline. After two AZD1222 doses, spike-specific TCR breadth and depth were significantly higher than at day 0 and than in MenACWY recipients. Most participants were white British and females outnumbered males, and the authors suggested that clonal diversity may have been underestimated. In the small 56-69-year group, the increase in depth fell short of significance, most likely because of low power. Epitopes outside the regions mutated in the B.1.351 and B.1.1.7 variants were reportedly recognized by nearly half of the unique spike-specific TCRs. Because no day 14 peak-response samples were available, the repertoires could be characterized only after the peak T cell response. Vaccine-associated CD4 TCRs spanned the whole spike protein, with dominant responses in regions 160-218 and 743-854.

Sequenced here: peripheral blood, sampled on day 0 of AZD1222 vaccination. The chain is assembled from TRBV5-1 and TRBJ1-1; there is no confident call for the D gene. This TCR was recovered from an adult in good health. Read as DNA, the sequence is TGCGCCAGCAGGAAGTTGGAAAACACTGAAGCTTTCTTT. Its translation reads: CASRKLENTEAFF. The full variable domain, with segments outside the CDR3 supplied by the reference TRBV5-1 and TRBJ1-1 proteins, appears as KAGVTQTPRYLIKTRGQQVTLSCSPISGHRSVSWYQQTPGQGLQFLFEYFSETQRNKGNFPGRFSGRQFSNSRSEMNVSTLELGDSALYLCASRKLENTEAFFGQGTRLTVV.